These 8 T cell receptor beta chains came from one sample sequenced in a study of lung T cells in sarcoidosis with Löfgren's syndrome. TCRdb analysed the reads with MiXCR anew, one entry per CDR3 protein. The sample records some 65,000 distinct CDR3 sequences, about 20% being singletons. The sequencing input was CD4+ T cells from PBMCs. Receptor source: a human donor with sarcoidosis (Löfgren's syndrome or another form), or a control subject (not recorded which).

This clonotype was picked up many times. The gene calls are TRBV18 and TRBJ1-1, with D perhaps TRBD1 (5 bases). Trimming left V 3 bases short and J 7 bases short, with 12 bases between. CDR1 KGHSH and CDR2 LQKENI come from the germline V gene. The CDR3 has 13 residues. CDR3 coding DNA: TGTGCCAGCTCACCCGGGGGGACCGGTGAAGCTTTCTTT. Translating it yields CASSPGGTGEAFF.

This clonotype has ten or more counts. This chain connects TRBV2 to TRBJ1-2; D not resolved. The CDR3 spans 11 residues. Per germline, CDR1 SNHLY and CDR2 FYNNEI. V lost 0 bases and J lost 14, with 10 bases in between. CDR3 loop: CASSEALGGTF. The CDR3 coding sequence is TGTGCCAGCAGTGAAGCATTGGGAGGGACCTTC.

With regard to this clonotype: This may stem from a read error, because a much larger clone lies one nucleotide away. The rearrangement uses TRBV28 and TRBJ2-5, with 12 bases identical to TRBD2. V lost 7 bases to trimming and J lost 9 bases; unmatched junction nucleotides: 12. This CDR3 contains 15 residues. The V gene's germline CDR1 is MDHEN and CDR2 SYDVKM. CDR3 sequence: CASTVILAGGLAQYF. The DNA of the CDR3 is TGTGCCAGCACCGTTATTCTAGCGGGAGGGTTGGCCCAGTACTTC.

The chain couples TRBV3-1 to TRBJ2-1; 9 bases fit TRBD2. V trimming: 6 bases; J trimming: 4 bases; junction bases outside the gene matches: 4. CDR3 length: 14 amino acids. Looked up from germline, CDR1 is LGHDT and CDR2 is YNNKEL (reference sequence). The CDR3 loop reads CASRSSGTYNEQFF. DNA of the CDR3: TGTGCCAGCAGATCTAGCGGGACTTACAATGAGCAGTTCTTC.

At least ten counts were recorded for this clonotype. This rearrangement joins TRBV6-1 to TRBJ2-1; D is unresolved. V was trimmed by 10 bases and J by 4 bases, leaving 5 bases between them. The germline gives CDR1 MNHNS, CDR2 SASEGT. The CDR3 has 10 residues. CDR3: CATRYNEQFF. In nucleotides, the CDR3 is TGTGCCACCAGGTACAATGAGCAGTTCTTC.

This clonotype has a count of ten or more. The genes are TRBV7-9 and TRBJ1-1; D is ambiguous. V was clipped by 1 base and J by 10 bases, with 10 bases between them. Germline V CDR1 and CDR2: SEHNR, FQNEAQ (reference sequence). The CDR3 is made up of 12 amino acids. The DNA for the CDR3 is TGTGCCAGCAGCTTAGAAGGGTCCCGAGCTTTCTTT. Protein sequence: CASSLEGSRAFF.

In this sample, this clonotype turned up a few times. Here the CDR3 DNA reads TGTGCCAGCAGAGGGACAGGGAACTACGAGCAGTACGTC. Translated: CASRGTGNYEQYV. The chain couples TRBV3-1 to TRBJ2-7; 9 bases are shared with TRBD1. The germline gives CDR1 LGHDT, CDR2 YNNKEL (reference sequence). V gave up 6 bases and J gave up 3 bases; unmatched junction bases: 3. This CDR3 is 13 amino acids long.

This clonotype was observed a few times. This chain links TRBV4-1 with TRBJ2-3, with 9 bases identical to TRBD1. Germline V gene data show CDR1 as MGHRA and CDR2 as YSYEKL. The CDR3 is 16 amino acids. Trimming took 1 base from V and 5 from J; bases not matched to a gene: 7. The CDR3 sequence is CASSQARTGGGDTQYF. CDR3 sequence (DNA): TGCGCCAGCAGCCAAGCGCGAACAGGGGGCGGAGATACGCAGTATTTT.